This T cell receptor beta chain was obtained from a study of T cell responses to AZD1222 COVID-19 vaccine. Whole-study findings and limits: Nearly half of spike-specific TCRs reportedly go after variant regions that carry no mutations.

The J segment lost 2 bases and the V segment lost 4 bases, leaving 8 bases of the junction unmatched. The CDR3 consists of 16 residues. CDR1 KGHSH and CDR2 LQKENI come from the germline V gene. Clones were read by immunoSEQ multiplex PCR, and TCRdb kept only the in-frame ones, dropping some. The repertoire holds 100,000 to 150,000 clones, with under 95% as singletons. Concerning this clone: Its antigen is unknown.

This TCR came from an adult who received the AZD1222 COVID-19 vaccine. The starting material was peripheral blood, obtained 28 days after the second AZD1222 dose. V and J are TRBV18 and TRBJ1-3, with TRBD1 matching over 7 bases. CDR3: CASSLMTGNPGNTIYF. CDR3 in DNA: TGTGCCAGCTCACTCATGACAGGGAACCCTGGAAACACCATATATTTT.